Detailed here is one TCR beta chain. Its specificity is not known. This sample was included in a study of cytomegalovirus exposure and HLA in healthy donors. Study summary: Roughly 85 million unique TCRs from HLA-typed donors made up an early data release.

The CDR3 runs to 12 residues. The germline V gene encodes CDR1 SGHVS and CDR2 FNYEAQ. Deletions cut 0 bases from V and 7 bases from J, with 3 bases between. Both 60 Vbeta primers and 13 Jbeta primers went into the PCR. Data came from immunoSEQ multiplex PCR; TCRdb stores just in-frame clones and leaves some out. The top ten hold approximately 0.9% of the sample, which has about 110,000 clones, about 70% seen once. Findings of the study overall: A later analysis reported that several of the most significant clusters appeared to be linked to common viral pathogens, among them Epstein-Barr virus.

V usage is TRBV7-6 and J usage is TRBJ1-4; D gene ambiguous. The sequencing sample was made of PBMCs. This sequence originates from a woman aged 25-40 years in good health and CMV-seronegative. The CDR3 DNA reads TGTGCCAGCAGCTTAGCGCGTGAAAAACTGTTTTTT. Translating gives CASSLAREKLFF.